This TCR beta chain was captured in a study of shared clonotypes between healthy human individuals. CDR3 length: 14 residues. CDR1 is SGHDT, CDR2 YYEEEE, per germline. V dropped 4 bases and J dropped 8; count of bases not matched to a gene: 10. The repertoire was sequenced with immunoSEQ multiplex PCR; TCRdb's copy has only in-frame clones and lacks some. The repertoire holds over a million clones, with about 74% as singletons. The receptor was isolated from a man aged 18 to 35 in good health. The chain combines TRBV5-6 with TRBJ2-3; 7 bases are a match to TRBD2. Sequenced: memory CD4+ T cells sorted from blood. As to subset: CD45RA-negative fraction. Here the CDR3 reads CASSDSGTTGTQYF. In DNA, the CDR3 is TGTGCCAGCAGCGATTCCGGGACTACCGGTACGCAGTATTTT.